This T cell receptor (beta chain) was profiled in a study of T cell repertoires in cytomegalovirus infection. One entry per CDR3 protein results from TCRdb running MiXCR on the reads. Among 310,000 or so distinct CDR3 sequences listed, roughly a quarter were seen once. Only a few counts were recorded for this clonotype. Its antigen remains unknown. This CDR3 is built from 14 residues. J gave up 7 bases and V 6 bases, and 9 bases lay outside the gene matches. CDR1 and CDR2 from the germline V gene are SQVTM and ANQGSEA. Study-level points and caveats: The response measured ex vivo was dominated by TCR beta clonotypes (HLA-C-restricted and CMV-specific).

This receptor was identified in a human donor in good health (CMV status not recorded). Some clones in this sample may be carry-over from other donors' samples. The chain recombines TRBV29-1 with TRBJ2-1; 10 bases align to TRBD2. Sequencing was carried out using PBMCs. The CDR3 here is CSVNFSGRRNEQFF. CDR3 in DNA: TGCAGCGTCAATTTTAGCGGGAGGAGGAATGAGCAGTTCTTC.